This TCR beta chain was recorded in a study of shared clonotypes between healthy human individuals. This CDR3 is 18 amino acids long. Per germline, CDR1 SNHLY and CDR2 FYNNEI. J gave up 0 bases and V 3 bases, and 13 bases lay outside the gene matches. The table came from immunoSEQ multiplex PCR; TCRdb's copy has only in-frame clones and leaves some out. The sample yields some 1 million clones, about 75% seen once. The chain employs TRBV2 and TRBJ1-2, with 7 bases that match TRBD1. This TCR came from a young man in good health. Input material: memory CD4+ T cells sorted from blood. Subset in this sample: CD45RA-negative fraction. The CDR3 nucleotides read TGTGCCAGCAGTGAGTGGAAGGGGGCGAAGCCCCCTAACTATGGCTACACCTTC. Protein sequence: CASSEWKGAKPPNYGYTF.